Listed below are T cell receptor beta chains from one sample, sequenced in a study of T cells in Graves' hyperthyroidism and ophthalmopathy. One entry per CDR3 protein, called by TCRdb with MiXCR from the multiplex PCR reads. The sample carries around 420,000 distinct CDR3 sequences, around a sixth recorded once. The specimen sequenced was blood. All receptors come from a woman between 18 and 29 years old with Graves' hyperthyroidism. Both conserved end residues are part of each CDR3. The order of the fields is CDR3 DNA, CDR3 protein, clone size, J gene, D gene, V gene. The D gene is left open where the match is weak. Not every row has a clone size; where given, it reads once, few, many or a size class.

DNA: TGTGCCAGCAGTAAAGATAGCGGGAGCAAGGATACGCAGTATTTT; CDR3: CASSKDSGSKDTQYF; size: NA; J: TRBJ2-3; D: TRBD2; V: TRBV28
DNA: TGTGCCACCAGCGGGCTAACGAGCTCCTACAATGAGCAGTTCTTC; CDR3: CATSGLTSSYNEQFF; size: many; J: TRBJ2-1; D: NA; V: TRBV24-1
DNA: TGCAGTGCTGGCCCAGGGGGGGCAGGGGAGACCCAGTACTTC; CDR3: CSAGPGGAGETQYF; size: NA; J: TRBJ2-5; D: NA; V: TRBV20-1
DNA: TGTGCCAGCAGCTCGGGACAGCCGAATAACTATGGCTACACCTTC; CDR3: CASSSGQPNNYGYTF; size: many; J: TRBJ1-2; D: TRBD1; V: TRBV7-3
DNA: TGCAGCGTTGAAAGAGGGACTAGCGGCGACAATGAGCAGTTCTTC; CDR3: CSVERGTSGDNEQFF; size: few; J: TRBJ2-1; D: TRBD2; V: TRBV29-1
DNA: TGTGCCAGCAGCAAACAGTATTCCTACGAGCAGTACTTC; CDR3: CASSKQYSYEQYF; size: few; J: TRBJ2-7; D: NA; V: TRBV11-2
DNA: TGTGCCAGCAGTTTAGACAACCCGGGTGGCTACACCTTC; CDR3: CASSLDNPGGYTF; size: many; J: TRBJ1-2; D: NA; V: TRBV28
DNA: TGTGCCAGCACCCCTGAGGGACAGGGGATAGAGACCCAGTACTTC; CDR3: CASTPEGQGIETQYF; size: many; J: TRBJ2-5; D: TRBD1; V: TRBV12-3/TRBV12-4
DNA: TGTGCCAGCAGCCAAGATTGGGGCAACACAGATACGCAGTATTTT; CDR3: CASSQDWGNTDTQYF; size: many; J: TRBJ2-3; D: NA; V: TRBV3-1
DNA: TGTGCCAGCAGCTATAGTGCCACCTACGAGCAGTACTTC; CDR3: CASSYSATYEQYF; size: many; J: TRBJ2-7; D: NA; V: TRBV3-1
DNA: TGTGCCAGCAGGCAAACAGGGGCAAGTTCCTACGAGCAGTACTTC; CDR3: CASRQTGASSYEQYF; size: many; J: TRBJ2-7; D: TRBD1; V: TRBV6-1
DNA: TGTGCCAGCACAAAAACGGCAGGCAGCTCCTACGAGCAGTACTTC; CDR3: CASTKTAGSSYEQYF; size: NA; J: TRBJ2-7; D: NA; V: TRBV11-1
DNA: TGTGCCAGCAGCGTCCGGACAGGGAGCACAGATACGCAGTATTTT; CDR3: CASSVRTGSTDTQYF; size: many; J: TRBJ2-3; D: TRBD1; V: TRBV11-3
DNA: TGTGCCATCAGAAGCCCCGGGGGCTACGAGCAGTACTTC; CDR3: CAIRSPGGYEQYF; size: few; J: TRBJ2-7; D: NA; V: TRBV10-3
DNA: TGTGCCAGCAGTTTCCGACAGGGACAGGACCGAGACTACACCTTC; CDR3: CASSFRQGQDRDYTF; size: many; J: TRBJ1-2; D: TRBD1; V: TRBV6-2/TRBV6-3
DNA: TGCGCCAGCAGCCCCTCTGGACCTAGCACAGATACGCAGTATTTT; CDR3: CASSPSGPSTDTQYF; size: many; J: TRBJ2-3; D: NA; V: TRBV5-1
DNA: TGTGCCAGCAGTTATGGCAGGGGGAGCTATGGCTACACCTTC; CDR3: CASSYGRGSYGYTF; size: many; J: TRBJ1-2; D: TRBD1; V: TRBV6-5
DNA: TGTGCCAGCAGCCAAGGTCCCCTACCGGACGAGCAGTACTTC; CDR3: CASSQGPLPDEQYF; size: many; J: TRBJ2-7; D: NA; V: TRBV9
DNA: TGTGCCAGCAGCCAACGGGGGTCTAGCTCCTACAATGAGCAGTTCTTC; CDR3: CASSQRGSSSYNEQFF; size: many; J: TRBJ2-1; D: NA; V: TRBV3-1
DNA: TGTGCCAGCAGCCACCTTAGCGGGGGCGCAGGGAACATTCAGTACTTC; CDR3: CASSHLSGGAGNIQYF; size: few; J: TRBJ2-4; D: TRBD2; V: TRBV3-1
DNA: TGTGCCAGCAGTCTGTCAAAGTTCACCGGGGAGCTGTTTTTT; CDR3: CASSLSKFTGELFF; size: NA; J: TRBJ2-2; D: NA; V: TRBV28
DNA: TGTGCCAGCAGTTTACAGGGTTTTAATGGCTACACCTTC; CDR3: CASSLQGFNGYTF; size: many; J: TRBJ1-2; D: NA; V: TRBV12-3/TRBV12-4
DNA: TGTGCCACCAGTGGGGGCCAGGGAAAAGCTTCCTACAATGAGCAGTTCTTC; CDR3: CATSGGQGKASYNEQFF; size: few; J: TRBJ2-1; D: NA; V: TRBV24-1
DNA: TGTGCCAGCAGCTTAGATGCGCTGGGACTTTCCACAGATACGCAGTATTTT; CDR3: CASSLDALGLSTDTQYF; size: few; J: TRBJ2-3; D: NA; V: TRBV7-2
DNA: TGCAGTGCCATAGGGAGCACAGATACGCAGTATTTT; CDR3: CSAIGSTDTQYF; size: many; J: TRBJ2-3; D: NA; V: TRBV20-1
DNA: TGTGCCAGCAGCCAGTGGTGGGGGAGAAGGTCCTACAATGAGCAGTTCTTC; CDR3: CASSQWWGRRSYNEQFF; size: many; J: TRBJ2-1; D: NA; V: TRBV7-2
DNA: TGTGCCAGTAGTTATGACAGGGGCTCGGAATCACCCCTCCACTTT; CDR3: CASSYDRGSESPLHF; size: NA; J: TRBJ1-6; D: TRBD1; V: TRBV19
DNA: TGTGCCAGCACCGTAGGACAGGGGGGAAATGAGCAGTTCTTC; CDR3: CASTVGQGGNEQFF; size: NA; J: TRBJ2-1; D: TRBD1; V: TRBV28
DNA: TGTGCCAGCAGCCAATGGCCAGGTAGCAATCAGCCCCAGCATTTT; CDR3: CASSQWPGSNQPQHF; size: many; J: TRBJ1-5; D: NA; V: TRBV3-1
DNA: TGTGCCAGCGGCGTTTCAGGGAACACCGGGGAGCTGTTTTTT; CDR3: CASGVSGNTGELFF; size: NA; J: TRBJ2-2; D: NA; V: TRBV6-1